This T cell receptor (beta chain) came from a study of OX40 agonist ivuxolimab in advanced cancers. Study summary: An anti-OX40 (CD134) antibody with agonistic activity, ivuxolimab, was administered to patients. Mean age approximately 66 years, range about 20 to 85; roughly 82% male. Whole-study results and caveats: Some patients without response likewise showed low normalized clonal expansion.

This clone is a singleton in its sample. Its antigen is unidentified. Clones were read by immunoSEQ multiplex PCR, and TCRdb kept only the in-frame ones, dropping some. The repertoire holds 60,000 to 100,000 clones, with about 84% as singletons. This sequence originates from an adult with an advanced solid tumor such as melanoma, head and neck, liver or kidney cancer. The starting material was CD4+ or CD8+ T cells sorted from blood, obtained in a trial of the OX40 agonist ivuxolimab.

The chain's CDR3 is CASKNAGENEQYF. The CDR3 region has the DNA TGTGCCAGCAAGAATGCGGGAGAAAACGAGCAGTACTTC. This chain joins TRBV7-2 and TRBJ2-7; 7 bases agree with TRBD2. Per the germline V gene, CDR1 is SGHTA and CDR2 is FQGNSA. CDR3 size: 13 residues. The ends lost 7 bases at V and 5 bases at J; junction bases unmatched: 8.